This T cell receptor beta chain originates from a study of cytomegalovirus exposure and HLA in healthy donors. The CDR3 length is 18 residues. Losses at the gene ends were 7 bases for V and 6 bases for J; bases not matched to a gene: 19. CDR1 and CDR2 from the germline V gene are SGHRS and YFSETQ. Every donor was a healthy person donating bone marrow. Primers for the PCR totalled 60 Vbeta and 13 Jbeta. Data came from immunoSEQ multiplex PCR; TCRdb stores just in-frame clones and leaves some out. The repertoire holds roughly 120,000 clones, over 65% seen once, with about an eighth in the top ten. The clonotype was recovered from a man aged 30 to 39 in good health and CMV-seropositive. Material: PBMCs. The V and J genes are TRBV5-1 and TRBJ2-1; 10 bases fit TRBD2. The CDR3 DNA is TGCGCCAGCGCCCTAAAAAGCCGGCAGCGGGGGGGCTCCAATGAGCAGTTCTTC. This codes for CASALKSRQRGGSNEQFF.